These T cell receptor beta chains were read from a single sample in a study of spatial heterogeneity in lung cancer. TCRdb ran MiXCR on the 5' RACE reads and lists one entry per CDR3 protein. The sample carries some 16,000 distinct CDR3 sequences, approximately 7% recorded once. The sequenced sample was lung tumor tissue, obtained at surgery. All receptors come from a female donor with early-stage non-small cell lung cancer. Each CDR3 is given with its conserved first and last residue. The D gene is left open where the match is weak. Size tells how often a clone was seen (once, few, many) or the class of an expanded clone, and some rows leave it out.

TRBJ2-7 | medium-sized | . | TRBV5-1 | CASSPGPGDYEQYF | TGCGCCAGCAGCCCGGGACCAGGGGACTACGAGCAGTACTTC
TRBJ2-2 | many | . | TRBV27 | CASSLYPGELFF | TGTGCCAGCAGTTTATACCCCGGGGAGCTGTTTTTT
TRBJ1-1 | . | TRBD1 | TRBV5-1 | CASSLDRGRVNTEAFF | TGCGCCAGCAGCTTGGACAGGGGGCGTGTGAACACTGAAGCTTTCTTT
TRBJ2-1 | many | . | TRBV28 | CASAVRNEQFF | TGTGCCAGCGCCGTTCGGAATGAGCAGTTCTTC
TRBJ1-5 | many | . | TRBV12-3/TRBV12-4 | CASSLIEDQPQHF | TGTGCCAGCAGTTTAATAGAAGATCAGCCCCAGCATTTT
TRBJ2-7 | many | . | TRBV10-3 | CAAGQTDPYEQYF | TGTGCCGCTGGACAGACGGATCCTTACGAGCAGTACTTC
TRBJ1-2 | many | . | TRBV7-2 | CASSSGQPYGYTF | TGTGCCAGCAGCTCCGGACAGCCCTATGGCTACACCTTC
TRBJ1-1 | many | . | TRBV9 | CASSVGTLGNTEAFF | TGTGCCAGCAGCGTCGGCACGCTGGGTAACACTGAAGCTTTCTTT
TRBJ2-4 | many | TRBD2 | TRBV20-1 | CSASLASGGPGQNIQYF | TGCAGTGCAAGCCTAGCTAGCGGGGGGCCCGGCCAAAACATTCAGTACTTC
TRBJ1-6 | . | . | TRBV7-6 | CASSLAGPGTNSPLHF | TGTGCCAGCAGCTTAGCGGGGCCGGGGACTAATTCACCCCTCCACTTT
TRBJ2-3 | many | . | TRBV5-1 | CASSLEGRGSTDTQYF | TGCGCCAGCAGCTTGGAGGGCAGGGGAAGCACAGATACGCAGTATTTT
TRBJ2-1 | many | TRBD1 | TRBV27 | CASSLFRGLLYNEQFF | TGTGCCAGCAGTTTATTCAGGGGGTTACTCTACAATGAGCAGTTCTTC
TRBJ1-4 | few | TRBD1 | TRBV6-5 | CASSYLGQGIEKLFF | TGTGCCAGCAGTTACTTGGGACAGGGAATTGAAAAACTGTTTTTT
TRBJ2-5 | medium-sized | TRBD1 | TRBV5-1 | CASSLEDRVGETQYF | TGCGCCAGCAGCTTGGAGGACAGGGTTGGGGAGACCCAGTACTTC
TRBJ1-2 | . | . | TRBV30 | CAWSVRGRDGYTF | TGTGCCTGGAGTGTACGGGGCCGCGATGGCTACACCTTC
TRBJ2-3 | many | . | TRBV7-2 | CASSPDSLGTDTQYF | TGTGCCAGCAGCCCGGACTCGTTGGGCACAGATACGCAGTATTTT
TRBJ2-5 | many | TRBD2 | TRBV7-8 | CASSLLAAPQETQYF | TGTGCCAGCAGCTTACTAGCGGCCCCTCAAGAGACCCAGTACTTC
TRBJ2-7 | many | . | TRBV10-3 | CAISEFYEQYF | TGTGCCATCAGTGAGTTCTACGAGCAGTACTTC
TRBJ2-1 | . | TRBD2 | TRBV29-1 | CSVTHGTSDNEQFF | TGCAGCGTTACCCACGGGACTAGCGACAATGAGCAGTTCTTC
TRBJ1-1 | . | . | TRBV12-3/TRBV12-4 | CASSLWGGTTEAFF | TGTGCCAGCAGTCTCTGGGGGGGGACCACTGAAGCTTTCTTT
TRBJ1-2 | many | . | TRBV14 | CASSAMGTYGYTF | TGTGCCAGCAGCGCTATGGGAACCTATGGCTACACCTTC
TRBJ1-5 | many | TRBD1 | TRBV20-1 | CSAWDRGWNQPQHF | TGCAGTGCTTGGGACAGGGGGTGGAATCAGCCCCAGCATTTT
TRBJ1-5 | medium-sized | . | TRBV12-3/TRBV12-4 | CASSLASGGRYQPQHF | TGTGCCAGCAGTTTAGCCTCTGGGGGCCGCTATCAGCCCCAGCATTTT
TRBJ2-1 | many | . | TRBV2 | CASKSPSLNEQFF | TGTGCCAGCAAATCGCCAAGCCTAAATGAGCAGTTCTTC